This is a list of T cell receptor beta chains from one sample in a study of early T cells in non-severe SARS-CoV-2 infection. TCRdb re-analysed the 5' RACE reads in MiXCR, keeping a single row per CDR3 protein. This sample has roughly 100,000 distinct CDR3 sequences, with 14% found just once. Input material: whole blood. The receptors stem from an adult who was a healthcare worker with PCR-confirmed SARS-CoV-2 infection or an uninfected control (not recorded which). CDR3s leave out the opening cysteine and the closing phenylalanine or tryptophan. The D gene is left open where the match is weak.

j_call: TRBJ2-4; v_call: TRBV3-1; d_call: -; cdr3_aa: ASSQGAPAKNIQY
j_call: TRBJ2-7; v_call: TRBV10-3; d_call: -; cdr3_aa: AIRIQGGDEQY
j_call: TRBJ2-7; v_call: TRBV28; d_call: TRBD1; cdr3_aa: ATRTGGSYEQY
j_call: TRBJ1-2; v_call: TRBV9; d_call: TRBD1; cdr3_aa: ASSTRRGDRVNYYGYT
j_call: TRBJ2-7; v_call: TRBV9; d_call: TRBD2; cdr3_aa: ASSVVGLAETYEQY
j_call: TRBJ2-3; v_call: TRBV5-1; d_call: TRBD2; cdr3_aa: ASSPGTSGGGTDTQY
j_call: TRBJ1-2; v_call: TRBV4-2; d_call: -; cdr3_aa: ASSPSTESYGYT
j_call: TRBJ1-5; v_call: TRBV6-2/TRBV6-3; d_call: TRBD1; cdr3_aa: ASVRQGAGNQPQH
j_call: TRBJ2-4; v_call: TRBV5-1; d_call: -; cdr3_aa: ASSLGDGVIQY
j_call: TRBJ2-1; v_call: TRBV29-1; d_call: -; cdr3_aa: SVGGFPYNEQF
j_call: TRBJ1-2; v_call: TRBV5-6; d_call: TRBD1; cdr3_aa: ASSFGDSQINYGYT
j_call: TRBJ2-3; v_call: TRBV20-1; d_call: TRBD2; cdr3_aa: SAPIGLAGRTDTQY
j_call: TRBJ1-2; v_call: TRBV12-3/TRBV12-4; d_call: TRBD1; cdr3_aa: ASSLRQGTNYGYT
j_call: TRBJ2-3; v_call: TRBV11-2; d_call: TRBD1; cdr3_aa: ASSLQGAERDTQY
j_call: TRBJ2-1; v_call: TRBV6-5; d_call: TRBD2; cdr3_aa: ASKTSGGVLGTYNEQF
j_call: TRBJ2-7; v_call: TRBV5-1; d_call: -; cdr3_aa: ASSGGLAYEQY
j_call: TRBJ1-3; v_call: TRBV6-6; d_call: -; cdr3_aa: ASSYSTISGNTIY
j_call: TRBJ1-5; v_call: TRBV3-1; d_call: -; cdr3_aa: ASSPYHPDIYNQPQH
j_call: TRBJ2-7; v_call: TRBV12-3/TRBV12-4; d_call: TRBD1; cdr3_aa: ASSSLTGGYEQY
j_call: TRBJ1-2; v_call: TRBV3-1; d_call: -; cdr3_aa: ASSQLETSGYT
j_call: TRBJ2-3; v_call: TRBV27; d_call: -; cdr3_aa: ASSFGQADTQY
j_call: TRBJ1-2; v_call: TRBV19; d_call: -; cdr3_aa: ASSIRPGESYT
j_call: TRBJ1-4; v_call: TRBV28; d_call: -; cdr3_aa: ASTPRGGEKLF
j_call: TRBJ1-5; v_call: TRBV12-3/TRBV12-4; d_call: -; cdr3_aa: ASSSSQPQH
j_call: TRBJ2-6; v_call: TRBV6-5; d_call: -; cdr3_aa: ASSQGGTGANVLT
j_call: TRBJ1-1; v_call: TRBV14; d_call: -; cdr3_aa: ASSPLGRGSATEAF
j_call: TRBJ1-2; v_call: TRBV4-1; d_call: -; cdr3_aa: ARRGLPVPYGYT
j_call: TRBJ2-3; v_call: TRBV18; d_call: TRBD2; cdr3_aa: ASSPSQRGRSDTQY
j_call: TRBJ2-3; v_call: TRBV7-2; d_call: -; cdr3_aa: ASSLQRGSTDTQY
j_call: TRBJ2-1; v_call: TRBV24-1; d_call: TRBD2; cdr3_aa: ATSDRTSGNERF
j_call: TRBJ1-5; v_call: TRBV10-3; d_call: -; cdr3_aa: AISETLQGPQH
j_call: TRBJ2-1; v_call: TRBV11-1; d_call: TRBD2; cdr3_aa: ASRRRGLAEINEQF
j_call: TRBJ2-7; v_call: TRBV20-1; d_call: -; cdr3_aa: SARDLGSEQY
j_call: TRBJ2-5; v_call: TRBV7-3; d_call: -; cdr3_aa: ASSFAGMETQY
j_call: TRBJ2-7; v_call: TRBV9; d_call: -; cdr3_aa: ASSSWTVYEQY
j_call: TRBJ2-5; v_call: TRBV28; d_call: -; cdr3_aa: ASSPPSRAGRGTQY
j_call: TRBJ1-5; v_call: TRBV6-5; d_call: -; cdr3_aa: ASSSSGDGLNQPQH
j_call: TRBJ1-4; v_call: TRBV27; d_call: -; cdr3_aa: ASSIREGDEKLF
j_call: TRBJ1-5; v_call: TRBV10-1; d_call: -; cdr3_aa: ASNEGLNQPQH
j_call: TRBJ2-5; v_call: TRBV7-6; d_call: -; cdr3_aa: ASSPSPSETQY
j_call: TRBJ2-4; v_call: TRBV9; d_call: -; cdr3_aa: ASSVTTDLAKNIQY